These 6 T cell receptor beta chains were sequenced from one sample in a study of T-cell reconstitution after alpha-beta-depleted transplantation in children. As it was prepared, the TCRbeta library received unique molecular identifiers. MiXCR was run by TCRdb on the PCR reads, yielding one entry per CDR3 protein. Of about 640,000 distinct CDR3 sequences in the sample, 15% to 20% were seen once. The starting material was PBMCs from the stem cell graft donor, obtained from the stem cell graft. The receptors shown here come from a human donor who donated a stem cell graft to a child with acute myeloid leukemia.

As concerns this clonotype: Given a much more abundant clone one base away, this may be a read error. This CDR3 fails to terminate in the conserved phenylalanine or tryptophan, so it likely reflects a read error. The gene calls are TRBV29-1 and TRBJ2-7; the D call may be TRBD1 or TRBD2 (5 bases each). CDR1 is SQVTM and CDR2 is ANQGSEA in the germline V gene. This CDR3 comprises 14 residues. V was shortened by 3 bases and J by 1 base, with 13 bases between the two germline ends. CDR3 bases: TGCAGCGTTGAGACCGGGGCTGGTTCCTACGAGCAGTACCTC. Protein sequence: CSVETGAGSYEQYL.

This clonotype was picked up a small number of times. The chain joins TRBV12-5 to TRBJ1-3; D unresolved. The CDR3 has 13 amino acids. V was clipped by 1 base and J by 2 bases, with 3 bases between them. CDR1 and CDR2 from the germline V gene are LGHNT and FRNRAP. The DNA of the CDR3 is TGTGCTAGTGGTTTGGACCCTGGAAACACCATATATTTT. Amino acid sequence: CASGLDPGNTIYF.

The table lists this clonotype with many counts. The chain carries TRBV20-1 and TRBJ1-1; maybe TRBD1 (5 bases). Deletions cut 3 bases from V and 0 bases from J, with 11 bases between. The CDR3 runs 14 residues. Germline V lookup: CDR1 DFQATT, CDR2 SNEGSKA (reference sequence). CDR3 loop: CSASLRGLNTEAFF. CDR3 nucleotide sequence: TGCAGTGCTAGCCTCCGGGGGTTGAACACTGAAGCTTTCTTT.

This clonotype was counted at least ten times. V gene TRBV20-1 combines with J gene TRBJ2-5; D perhaps matches TRBD1 (6 bases). Trimming cost V 2 bases and J 0 bases, with 10 bases left between them. Per germline, CDR1 DFQATT and CDR2 SNEGSKA (reference sequence). The CDR3 totals 14 residues. The chain's CDR3 is CSARRGMYQETQYF. The CDR3 region has the DNA TGCAGTGCTAGAAGGGGGATGTACCAAGAGACCCAGTACTTC.

The rearrangement joins TRBV7-2 to TRBJ2-2; tentative D call: TRBD2 (5 bases). The CDR3 length is 14 residues. The V end lost 4 bases, the J end lost 7 bases, and 13 bases lay between the germline ends. Germline lookup yields CDR1 SGHTA and CDR2 FQGNSA. CDR3 in amino acids: CASSSPGVGGELFF. In DNA form, the CDR3 reads TGTGCCAGCAGCTCCCCCGGGGTGGGCGGGGAGCTGTTTTTT. Supplemented by reference TRBV7-2 and TRBJ2-2, the full variable domain reads GAGVSQSPSNKVTEKGKDVELRCDPISGHTALYWYRQSLGQGLEFLIYFQGNSAPDKSGLPSDRFSAERTGGSVSTLTIQRTQQEDSAVYLCASSSPGVGGELFFGEGSRLTVL.

This clonotype was seen a few times. The rearrangement joins TRBV7-6 to TRBJ2-2, with 9 bases aligning to TRBD1. J was trimmed by 6 bases and V by 6 bases; bases with no gene match: 5. The length of the CDR3 is 14 residues. Germline V lookup: CDR1 SGHVS, CDR2 FNYEAQ. Here the CDR3 reads CASSWRQGAGELFF. CDR3 bases: TGTGCCAGCAGTTGGAGACAGGGGGCCGGGGAGCTGTTTTTT.